The 3 T cell receptor beta chains below were found in one sample sequenced in a study of radiotherapy plus CTLA-4 blockade in lung cancer. Libraries were prepared by immunoSEQ multiplex PCR; TCRdb keeps only in-frame clonotypes and omits some of them. Here the sample spans approximately 45,000 clones, more than 60% being singletons. Source: peripheral blood, taken from a patient treated with radiotherapy plus ipilimumab. These receptors originate from a human donor with non-small cell lung cancer who had a partial response to radiotherapy plus ipilimumab.

V and J are TRBV27 and TRBJ2-1; TRBD2 aligns across 11 bases. The V gene's germline CDR1 is MNHEY and CDR2 SMNVEV (reference sequence). This CDR3 is 15 amino acids long. V trimming: 2 bases; J trimming: 6 bases; junction bases outside the gene matches: 3. This chain's CDR3 is CASSLRLAGTNEQFF. The DNA of the CDR3 is TGTGCCAGCAGTTTAAGACTAGCGGGAACCAATGAGCAGTTCTTC.

In regard to this clone: An end of the junction differs from the germline gene, which may be a read error. This chain links TRBV15 with TRBJ1-3; D gene ambiguous. The CDR3 is 13 amino acids. Germline assignment: CDR1 LNHNV and CDR2 YYDKDF (reference sequence). This CDR3 reads CATSSYPILEEDF. The CDR3, as DNA: TGTGCCACCAGCAGCTACCCTATATTGGAGGAGGATTTT.

This sequence joins TRBV7-9 and TRBJ2-1; possible D gene TRBD2, 6 bases. In germline, CDR1 is SEHNR, CDR2 FQNEAQ (reference sequence). V lost 5 bases and J 5 bases, leaving 22 bases between the germline ends. The CDR3 runs 17 residues. The CDR3 sequence: CASSPPIRLANHNEQFF. Here the CDR3 DNA reads TGTGCCAGCAGCCCGCCGATTCGGCTAGCGAACCACAATGAGCAGTTCTTC.